This T cell receptor (beta chain) was documented in a study of Graves' ophthalmopathy and Graves' hyperthyroidism. The CDR3 is 14 residues long. Germline CDR1 reads MDHEN; CDR2 reads SYDVKM. Trimming shortened V by 9 bases and J by 5 bases, and 18 bases separated the two germline ends. In regard to this clonotype: What it recognizes is unknown.

RNA transcripts provided the template for amplifying TCR beta CDR3 regions. HTBI primers primed a first-round RT-PCR, and a second-round multiplex PCR followed. TCRdb redid the calling of the multiplex PCR reads with MiXCR, one entry per CDR3 protein. The sample includes hundreds of thousands of distinct CDR3 sequences, about 21% of them seen just once. Whole-study results and caveats: For predicting ophthalmopathy progression, the model had approximately 70% sensitivity and around 72% specificity.

Sequencing input: peripheral blood. This rearrangement joins TRBV28 to TRBJ2-3; weak D call: TRBD1 (6 bases). The clonotype originates from a woman aged 18 to 35 with stable Graves' hyperthyroidism. CDR3 nucleotides: TGTGCCAGTGAGGACAGCTCACAGGGAGATACGCAGTATTTT. Translated, it gives CASEDSSQGDTQYF.